This T cell receptor (beta chain) was recovered during a study of identical twins' blood T cells (dated by TCRdb to between 2011 and 2013). Some background on the complete study: The approximately twelve libraries, six for the alpha chain and six for the beta chain, together yielded around 50 million Illumina reads. TCR alpha and beta chain repertoires of three pairs of monozygous twins were compared using next-generation sequencing to assess genetic influence on repertoire formation. Here is what the overall study found, with its caveats: The count of CDR3 clonotypes shared by two donors depended mainly on the product of the two donors' cloneset sizes, and twins did not clearly depart from this trend. Because the twins were reared together, environmental influences could not be excluded as an explanation for twin similarity. Validation by independent studies was stated to be required for the proposed role of the TCRalpha J segment in MHC recognition during thymic selection. V gene usage was reported to be markedly more similar within twin pairs than between unrelated donors, even among non-selected out-of-frame TCRbeta clonotypes. Looking at the most abundant TCRbeta clonotypes, every donor had more CDR3 sequences in common with her twin than with unrelated donors.

Receptor amplification or capture employed 5' RACE. The instrument given in TCRdb is Illumina Genome Analyzer IIx. To prepare the RNA-based TCR cDNA libraries, a previously described protocol was followed, with several modifications. Sample-specific barcodes were introduced on both ends of each TCR cDNA library during cDNA synthesis and amplification to prevent cross-contamination. Under the source paper's analysis protocol: Between about 95,000 and nearly 500,000 clonotypes were identified per individual, and roughly 2.2 to 3.6 million CDR3-containing reads were obtained per library. Reads with improper barcode index combinations were discarded, and clonesets were then built for each library with the MiTCR software. While assembling CDR3 clonotypes, MiTCR corrected PCR and sequencing errors and either filtered or rescued low-quality reads. Artificial out-of-frame clonotypes were mapped to in-frame sequences, with one indel allowed in the CDR3, and then removed. Similarity in V and J gene usage between donors was calculated as the Jensen-Shannon divergence divided by the mean entropy. TCRdb took the public reads, trimmed them with fastp at Q25, ran MiXCR for clone calling and kept in-frame beta chains. Each CDR3 protein appears once, grouped with its most common genes and DNA. Here the V and J calls rest on TCRdb's processing, not on the authors' analysis. This sample gives hundreds of thousands of distinct CDR3 sequences in total; roughly 31% of them show up just once. The top ten clones comprise 6% to 7% of the sample.

This clonotype came up a few times. It lacks a known antigen. Nothing much larger sits one base from this clone, and base qualities are not available. The donors were six healthy women who made up three monozygous twin pairs. All three twin pairs had been reared together and were thought likely to have met the same infectious agents and vaccines. RNA was isolated from peripheral blood mononuclear cells and used to prepare TCR cDNA libraries. For CDR1 and CDR2, the germline V gene (reference sequence) lists MNHEY and SMNVEV. The CDR3 covers 15 residues, taking in both the cysteine and the phenylalanine. The kept DNA is CDR3 alone, 45 bases in frame from the first base. V sheds 3 bases and J sheds 6 bases, leaving 12 bases between their ends.

This receptor was taken from a woman aged 18-49 years in good health. The chain links TRBV27 with TRBJ1-6; TRBD1 is a weak D gene call, 6 bases matching. The sample consisted of PBMCs. The CDR3 protein is CASSFGAGVNSPLHF. The DNA reads TGTGCCAGCAGTTTTGGGGCAGGGGTTAATTCACCCCTCCACTTT.